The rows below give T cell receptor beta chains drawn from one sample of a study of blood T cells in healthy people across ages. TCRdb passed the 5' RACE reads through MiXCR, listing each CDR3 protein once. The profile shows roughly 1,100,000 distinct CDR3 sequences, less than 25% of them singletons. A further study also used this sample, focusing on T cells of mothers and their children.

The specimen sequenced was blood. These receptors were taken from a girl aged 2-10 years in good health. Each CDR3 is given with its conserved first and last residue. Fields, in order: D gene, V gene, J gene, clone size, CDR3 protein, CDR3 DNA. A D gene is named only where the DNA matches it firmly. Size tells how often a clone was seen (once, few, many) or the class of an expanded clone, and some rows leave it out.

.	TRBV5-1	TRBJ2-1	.	CASSTQTASYNEQFF	TGCGCCAGCAGCACGCAAACCGCCTCCTACAATGAGCAGTTCTTC
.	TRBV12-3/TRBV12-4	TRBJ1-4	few	CASSTGFNEKLFF	TGTGCCAGCAGCACCGGTTTTAATGAAAAACTGTTTTTT
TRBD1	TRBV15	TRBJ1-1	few	CATAGQQTLKQGEAFF	TGTGCCACCGCCGGTCAACAGACTTTGAAACAGGGGGAAGCTTTCTTT
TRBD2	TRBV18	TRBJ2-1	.	CASSPLLADYNEQFF	TGTGCCAGCTCACCACTACTAGCGGACTACAATGAGCAGTTCTTC
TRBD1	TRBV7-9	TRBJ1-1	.	CASSLVAPGGSEAFF	TGTGCCAGCAGCTTAGTCGCTCCAGGGGGCAGTGAAGCTTTCTTT
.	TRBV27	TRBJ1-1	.	CASSMDENTEAFF	TGTGCCAGCAGTATGGACGAGAACACTGAAGCTTTCTTT
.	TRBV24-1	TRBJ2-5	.	CATSDPRETNSQETQYF	TGTGCCACCAGTGACCCCCGAGAAACAAATTCCCAGGAGACCCAGTACTTC
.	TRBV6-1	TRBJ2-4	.	CASSPRGKNIQYF	TGTGCCAGTTCTCCACGGGGCAAAAACATTCAGTACTTC
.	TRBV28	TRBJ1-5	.	CASSLSGNPPQHF	TGTGCCAGCAGTTTATCTGGGAATCCGCCCCAGCATTTT
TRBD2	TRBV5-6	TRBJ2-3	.	CAGSFLGLAGGPRGRDTQYF	TGTGCCGGCAGCTTCCTCGGGCTAGCGGGAGGGCCAAGGGGTCGAGATACGCAGTATTTT
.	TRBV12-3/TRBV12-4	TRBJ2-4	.	CASSFISGRYGPKNIQYF	TGTGCCAGCAGTTTCATATCGGGTCGCTACGGCCCCAAAAACATTCAGTACTTC
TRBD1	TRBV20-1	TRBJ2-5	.	CSAGTDGLSDQNFETQYF	TGCAGTGCGGGGACAGACGGCTTATCCGATCAAAATTTTGAGACCCAGTACTTC
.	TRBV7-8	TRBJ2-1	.	CASSLAGVGLAVNNEQFF	TGTGCCAGCAGCTTAGCGGGGGTAGGGCTTGCCGTAAACAATGAGCAGTTCTTC
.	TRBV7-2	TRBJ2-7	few	CASSSGPQGEQYF	TGTGCCAGCAGCTCTGGTCCCCAGGGTGAGCAGTACTTC
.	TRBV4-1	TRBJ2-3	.	CASSQDEDPTDTQYF	TGCGCCAGCAGCCAAGATGAAGATCCCACAGATACGCAGTATTTT
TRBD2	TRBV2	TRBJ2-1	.	CAKAGTSGEQFF	TGTGCCAAGGCCGGGACTAGCGGTGAGCAGTTCTTC
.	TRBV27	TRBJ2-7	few	CASSQITGSEQYF	TGTGCCAGCAGCCAAATTACCGGTAGCGAGCAGTACTTC
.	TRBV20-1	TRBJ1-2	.	CSASVPGPNPYGYTF	TGCAGTGCTTCTGTCCCGGGACCTAATCCCTATGGCTACACCTTC
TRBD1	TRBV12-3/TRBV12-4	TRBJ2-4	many	CASRDREDIQYF	TGTGCCAGCCGGGACAGGGAGGACATTCAGTACTTC
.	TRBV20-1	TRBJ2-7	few	CSALRAGGEQYF	TGCAGTGCTCTCCGGGCCGGCGGGGAGCAGTACTTC
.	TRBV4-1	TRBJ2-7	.	CASSQEGGRDEQYF	TGCGCCAGCAGCCAAGAGGGGGGTCGGGACGAGCAGTACTTC
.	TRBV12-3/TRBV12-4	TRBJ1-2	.	CVSNGYTF	TGTGTTTCGAATGGCTACACCTTC
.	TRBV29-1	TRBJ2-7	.	CSTQGGGSYEQYF	TGCAGCACCCAAGGGGGGGGCTCCTACGAGCAGTACTTC
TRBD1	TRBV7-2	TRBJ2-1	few	CASCWSQGASYNEQFF	TGTGCCAGCTGTTGGTCCCAGGGGGCGTCCTACAATGAGCAGTTCTTC
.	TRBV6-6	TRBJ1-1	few	CASTVGGGEAFF	TGTGCCAGCACCGTCGGTGGAGGTGAAGCTTTCTTT
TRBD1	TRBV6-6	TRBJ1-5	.	CASSYTDRGSNQPQHF	TGTGCCAGCAGTTACACAGACAGGGGTAGCAATCAGCCCCAGCATTTT
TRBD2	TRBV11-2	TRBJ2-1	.	CASSPASGRMDEQFF	TGTGCCAGCAGCCCTGCTAGCGGGAGGATGGATGAGCAGTTCTTC
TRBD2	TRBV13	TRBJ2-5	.	CASSRRLAAYQETQYF	TGTGCCAGCAGCCGCAGACTAGCGGCGTACCAAGAGACCCAGTACTTC
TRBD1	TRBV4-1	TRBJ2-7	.	CASSQFRDRYEQYF	TGCGCCAGCAGCCAATTCCGGGACAGGTACGAGCAGTACTTC
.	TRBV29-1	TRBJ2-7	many	CSVEDLDSYEQYF	TGCAGCGTTGAAGATCTGGACAGCTACGAGCAGTACTTC
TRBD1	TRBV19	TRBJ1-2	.	CASSPADRGLTWGYTF	TGTGCCAGTAGTCCCGCGGACAGGGGGCTTACGTGGGGCTACACCTTC
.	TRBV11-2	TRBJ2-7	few	CASSPPKEGEVEQYF	TGTGCCAGCAGCCCTCCTAAGGAGGGTGAGGTCGAGCAGTACTTC
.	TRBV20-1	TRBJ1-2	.	CSASGIGYTF	TGCAGTGCTAGTGGGATTGGCTACACCTTC
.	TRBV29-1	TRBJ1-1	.	CSVSSMNTEAFF	TGCAGCGTCAGTAGTATGAACACTGAAGCTTTCTTT
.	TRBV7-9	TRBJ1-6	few	CASRVKNSPLHF	TGTGCCAGCAGAGTCAAAAATTCACCCCTCCACTTT
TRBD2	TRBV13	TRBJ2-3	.	CASSFLIAGDQKEKQYF	TGTGCCAGCAGCTTCCTCATAGCGGGGGATCAAAAGGAGAAGCAGTATTTT
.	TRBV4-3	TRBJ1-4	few	CASSQDWGHKLFF	TGCGCCAGCAGCCAAGATTGGGGTCACAAACTGTTTTTT
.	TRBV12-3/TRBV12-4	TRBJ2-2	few	CASSFRYTGELFF	TGTGCCAGCAGTTTCCGGTACACCGGGGAGCTGTTTTTT
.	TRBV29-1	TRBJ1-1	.	CSAGGVGGTNTEAFF	TGCAGCGCCGGGGGGGTCGGAGGAACGAACACTGAAGCTTTCTTT
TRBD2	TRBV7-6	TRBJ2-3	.	CASSLVASGGDTQYF	TGTGCCAGCAGCTTAGTGGCTAGCGGGGGAGATACGCAGTATTTT
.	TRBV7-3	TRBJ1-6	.	CASSSGLDSPLHF	TGTGCCAGCAGCTCCGGGTTGGATTCACCCCTCCACTTT
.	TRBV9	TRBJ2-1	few	CASSVGGSSYNEQLF	TGTGCCAGCAGCGTAGGGGGCAGCTCCTACAATGAGCAGCTCTTC
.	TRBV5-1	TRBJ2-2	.	CASGLGKWPTGELFF	TGCGCCAGTGGACTGGGGAAATGGCCGACCGGGGAGCTGTTTTTT
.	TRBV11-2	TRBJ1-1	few	CASSLRMGARAEAFF	TGTGCCAGCAGCTTACGTATGGGGGCGAGGGCTGAAGCTTTCTTT
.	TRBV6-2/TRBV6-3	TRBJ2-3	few	CASSLNLFTDTQYF	TGTGCCAGCAGTCTCAACTTATTCACAGATACGCAGTATTTT
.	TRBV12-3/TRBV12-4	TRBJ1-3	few	CASSVPPGNTIYF	TGTGCCAGCAGCGTTCCCCCTGGAAACACCATATATTTT
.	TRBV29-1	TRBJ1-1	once	CSVEPQGGTEAFF	TGCAGCGTTGAACCCCAGGGTGGGACTGAAGCTTTCTTT
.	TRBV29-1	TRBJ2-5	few	CSYLPREKETQYF	TGCAGCTATCTCCCCCGGGAGAAAGAGACCCAGTACTTC
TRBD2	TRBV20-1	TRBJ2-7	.	CSARAGLAGTYEQYF	TGCAGTGCTAGGGCGGGACTAGCGGGAACCTACGAGCAGTACTTC
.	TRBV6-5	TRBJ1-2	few	CASKEGREGLYGYTF	TGTGCCAGCAAAGAGGGTAGGGAGGGCCTCTATGGCTACACCTTC